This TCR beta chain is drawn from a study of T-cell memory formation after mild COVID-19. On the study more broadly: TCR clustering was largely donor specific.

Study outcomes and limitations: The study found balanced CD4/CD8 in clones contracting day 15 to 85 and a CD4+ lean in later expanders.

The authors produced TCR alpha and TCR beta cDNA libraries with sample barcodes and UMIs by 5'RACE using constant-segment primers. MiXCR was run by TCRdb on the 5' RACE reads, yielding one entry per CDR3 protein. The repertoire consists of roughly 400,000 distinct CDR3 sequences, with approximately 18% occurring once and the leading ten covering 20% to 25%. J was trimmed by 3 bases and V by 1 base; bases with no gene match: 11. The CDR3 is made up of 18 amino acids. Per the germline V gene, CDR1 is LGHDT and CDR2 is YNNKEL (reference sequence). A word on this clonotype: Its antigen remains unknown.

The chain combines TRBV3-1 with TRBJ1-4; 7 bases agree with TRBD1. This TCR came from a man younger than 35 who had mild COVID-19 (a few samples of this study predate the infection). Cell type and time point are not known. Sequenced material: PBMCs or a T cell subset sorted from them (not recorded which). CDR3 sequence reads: CASSQGSETGLPNEKLFF. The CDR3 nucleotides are TGTGCCAGCAGCCAAGGCTCGGAGACAGGGCTTCCTAATGAAAAACTGTTTTTT.